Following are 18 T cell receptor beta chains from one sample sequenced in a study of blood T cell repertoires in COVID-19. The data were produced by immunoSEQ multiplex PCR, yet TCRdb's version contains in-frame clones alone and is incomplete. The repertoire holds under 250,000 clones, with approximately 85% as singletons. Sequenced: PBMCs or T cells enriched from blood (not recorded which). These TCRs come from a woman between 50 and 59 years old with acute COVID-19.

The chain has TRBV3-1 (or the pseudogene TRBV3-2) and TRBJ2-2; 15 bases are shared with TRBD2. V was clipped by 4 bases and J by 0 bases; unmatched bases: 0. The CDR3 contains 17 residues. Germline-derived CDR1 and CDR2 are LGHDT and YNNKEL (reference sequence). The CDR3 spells CASSRTSGGANTGELFF. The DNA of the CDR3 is TGTGCCAGCAGCCGGACTAGCGGGGGGGCGAACACCGGGGAGCTGTTTTTT.

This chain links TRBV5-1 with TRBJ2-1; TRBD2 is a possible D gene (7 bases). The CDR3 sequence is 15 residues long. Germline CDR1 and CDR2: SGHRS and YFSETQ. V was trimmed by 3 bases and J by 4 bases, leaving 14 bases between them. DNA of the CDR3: TGCGCCAGCAGCTCCAGGGCGGGGGCATACAATGAGCAGTTCTTC. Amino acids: CASSSRAGAYNEQFF.

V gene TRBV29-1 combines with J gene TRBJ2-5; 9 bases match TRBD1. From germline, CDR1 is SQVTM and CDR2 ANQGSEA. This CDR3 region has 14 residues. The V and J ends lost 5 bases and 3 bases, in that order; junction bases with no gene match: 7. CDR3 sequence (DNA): TGCAGCGTTTGTTATGGGACAGGGAAAGAGACCCAGTACTTC. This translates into CSVCYGTGKETQYF. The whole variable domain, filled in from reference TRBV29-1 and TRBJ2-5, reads SAVISQKPSRDICQRGTSLTIQCQVDSQVTMMFWYRQQPGQSLTLIATANQGSEATYESGFVIDKFPISRPNLTFSTLTVSNMSPEDSSIYLCSVCYGTGKETQYFGPGTRLLVL.

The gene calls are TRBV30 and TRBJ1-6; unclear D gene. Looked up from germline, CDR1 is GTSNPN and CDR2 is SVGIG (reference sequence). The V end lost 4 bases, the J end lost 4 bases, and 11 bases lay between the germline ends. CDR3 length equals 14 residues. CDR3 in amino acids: CAWKVGSYNSPLHF. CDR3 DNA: TGTGCCTGGAAAGTCGGGAGTTATAATTCACCCCTCCACTTT.

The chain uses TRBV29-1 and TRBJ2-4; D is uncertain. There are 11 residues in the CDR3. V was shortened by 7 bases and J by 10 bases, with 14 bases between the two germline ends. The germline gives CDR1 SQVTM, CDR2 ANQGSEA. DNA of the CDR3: TGCAGCGCTAGACTTAGTTCAATTCAGTACTTC. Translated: CSARLSSIQYF.

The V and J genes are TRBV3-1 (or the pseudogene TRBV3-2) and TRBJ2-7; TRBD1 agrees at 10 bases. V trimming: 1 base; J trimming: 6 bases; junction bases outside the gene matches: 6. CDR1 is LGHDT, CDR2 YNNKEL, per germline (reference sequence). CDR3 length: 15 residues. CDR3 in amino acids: CASSQGTGTGVEQYF. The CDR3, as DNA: TGTGCCAGCAGCCAAGGAACCGGGACAGGGGTCGAGCAGTACTTC.

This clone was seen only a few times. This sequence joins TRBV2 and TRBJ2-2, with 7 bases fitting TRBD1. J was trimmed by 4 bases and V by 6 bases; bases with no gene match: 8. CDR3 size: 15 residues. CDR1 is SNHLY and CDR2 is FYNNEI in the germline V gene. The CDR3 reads CASRKGGEGTGELFF. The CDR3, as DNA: TGTGCCAGCAGAAAAGGGGGCGAGGGCACCGGGGAGCTGTTTTTT.

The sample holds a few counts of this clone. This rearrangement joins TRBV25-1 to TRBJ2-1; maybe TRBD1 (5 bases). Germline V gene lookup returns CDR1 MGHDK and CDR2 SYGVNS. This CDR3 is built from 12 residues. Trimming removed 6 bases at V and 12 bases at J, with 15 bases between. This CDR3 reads CASSPDRSWQFF. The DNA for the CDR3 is TGTGCCAGCAGCCCCGACAGATCTTGGCAGTTCTTC. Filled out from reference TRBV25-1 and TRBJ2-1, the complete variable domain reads EADIYQTPRYLVIGTGKKITLECSQTMGHDKMYWYQQDPGMELHLIHYSYGVNSTEKGDLSSESTVSRIRTEHFPLTLESARPSHTSQYLCASSPDRSWQFFGPGTRLTVL.

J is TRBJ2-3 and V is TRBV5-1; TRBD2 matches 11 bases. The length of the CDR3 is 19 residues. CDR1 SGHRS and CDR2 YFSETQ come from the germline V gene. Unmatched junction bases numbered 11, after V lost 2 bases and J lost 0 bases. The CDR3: CASSFWFASGGPSTDTQYF. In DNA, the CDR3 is TGCGCCAGCAGCTTTTGGTTCGCTAGCGGGGGGCCTAGCACAGATACGCAGTATTTT.

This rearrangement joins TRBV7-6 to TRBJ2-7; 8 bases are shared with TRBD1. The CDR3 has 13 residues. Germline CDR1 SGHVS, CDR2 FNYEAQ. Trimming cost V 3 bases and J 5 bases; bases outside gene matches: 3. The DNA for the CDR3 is TGTGCCAGCAGCTTCGGACAGGGAGACGAGCAGTACTTC. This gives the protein CASSFGQGDEQYF.

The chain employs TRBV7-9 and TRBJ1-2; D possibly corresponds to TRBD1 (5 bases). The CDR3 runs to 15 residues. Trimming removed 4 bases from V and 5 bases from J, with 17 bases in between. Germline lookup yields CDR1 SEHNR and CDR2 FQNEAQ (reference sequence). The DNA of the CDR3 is TGTGCCAGCAGCTCCTCCGGGAGGGACTCTTATGGCTACACCTTC. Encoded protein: CASSSSGRDSYGYTF.

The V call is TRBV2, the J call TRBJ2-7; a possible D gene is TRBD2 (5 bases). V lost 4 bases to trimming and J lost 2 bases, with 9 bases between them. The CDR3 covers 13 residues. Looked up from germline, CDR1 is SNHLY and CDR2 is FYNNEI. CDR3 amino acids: CASSGDYAYEQYF. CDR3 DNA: TGTGCCAGCAGTGGAGACTACGCCTACGAGCAGTACTTC.

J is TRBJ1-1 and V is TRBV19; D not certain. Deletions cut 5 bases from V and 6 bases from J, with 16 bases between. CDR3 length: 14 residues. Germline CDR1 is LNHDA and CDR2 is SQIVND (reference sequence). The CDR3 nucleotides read TGTGCCAGTAGTGCCACACCCGGGTCCGCTGAAGCTTTCTTT. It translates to CASSATPGSAEAFF.

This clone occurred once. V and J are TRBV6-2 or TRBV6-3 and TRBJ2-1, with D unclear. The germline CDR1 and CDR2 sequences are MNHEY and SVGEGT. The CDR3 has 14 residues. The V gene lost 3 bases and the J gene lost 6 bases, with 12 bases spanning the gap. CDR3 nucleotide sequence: TGTGCCAGCAGTTATTCGGGTCCGACCAATGAGCAGTTCTTC. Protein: CASSYSGPTNEQFF.

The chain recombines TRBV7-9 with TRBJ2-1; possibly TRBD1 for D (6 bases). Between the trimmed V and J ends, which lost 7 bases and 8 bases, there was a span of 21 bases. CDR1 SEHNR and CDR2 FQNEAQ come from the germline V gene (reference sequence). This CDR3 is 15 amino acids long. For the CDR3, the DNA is TGTGCCAGCACCTCGTTGCTGACAGGTTGGGATGAGCAGTTCTTC. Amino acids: CASTSLLTGWDEQFF.

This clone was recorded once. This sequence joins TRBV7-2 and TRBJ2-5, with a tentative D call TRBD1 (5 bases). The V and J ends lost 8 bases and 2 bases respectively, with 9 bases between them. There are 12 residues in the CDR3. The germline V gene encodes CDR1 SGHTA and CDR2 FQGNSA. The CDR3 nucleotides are TGTGCCAGCCGCAGGGCTCAAGAGACCCAGTACTTC. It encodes CASRRAQETQYF.

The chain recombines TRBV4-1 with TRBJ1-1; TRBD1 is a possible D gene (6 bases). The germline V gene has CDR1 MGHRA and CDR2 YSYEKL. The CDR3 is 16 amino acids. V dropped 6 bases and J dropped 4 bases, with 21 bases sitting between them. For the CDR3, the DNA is TGCGCCAGCAGTAATTCCCGGGGGGCCGTGAGCACTGAAGCTTTCTTT. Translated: CASSNSRGAVSTEAFF.

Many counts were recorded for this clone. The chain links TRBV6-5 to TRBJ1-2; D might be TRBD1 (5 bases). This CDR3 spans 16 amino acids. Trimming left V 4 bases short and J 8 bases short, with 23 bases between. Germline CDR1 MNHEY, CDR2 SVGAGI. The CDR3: CASSSNGGARMGGYTF. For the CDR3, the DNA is TGTGCCAGCAGTTCCAATGGTGGGGCAAGGATGGGCGGCTACACCTTC.